The 10 T cell receptor beta chains below all came from one sample that was sequenced in a study of molecular identifiers for immune sequencing clone quantification. In TCRdb, the PCR reads were re-called with MiXCR into one record per CDR3 protein. The sample lists roughly 100,000 distinct CDR3 sequences; about 35% were seen once. The sequenced material came from naive CD8+ T cells from blood, with Jurkat cell RNA spiked in. Regarding subset: FACS-sorted CD8+CD4-CCR7+CD45RA+ naive T cells. Receptors originate from a human donor in good health. Some libraries in this study had Jurkat cell RNA spiked in.

CDR3: CASSVEGQGFTDTQYF. DNA of the CDR3: TGTGCCAGCAGCGTAGAAGGACAGGGATTCACAGATACGCAGTATTTT. This rearrangement joins TRBV9 to TRBJ2-3, with 8 bases matching TRBD1. Germline lookup yields CDR1 SGDLS and CDR2 YYNGEE. The CDR3 has 16 amino acids. Unmatched junction bases numbered 5, after V lost 0 bases and J lost 2 bases.

On this clonotype itself: One base away lies a much larger clone, so this may be a sequencing read error. The chain combines TRBV20-1 with TRBJ2-7; possible D gene TRBD2, 8 bases. In germline, CDR1 is DFQATT, CDR2 SNEGSKA (reference sequence). The V end lost 6 bases, the J end lost 7 bases, and 31 bases lay between the germline ends. This CDR3 comprises 17 residues. The CDR3: CSARTGSGQAGEREQYF. CDR3 sequence (DNA): TGCAGTGCCAGGACAGGCTCAGGACAAGCGGGAGAGAGGGAGCAGTACTTC.

A few counts support this clonotype. J is TRBJ2-2 and V is TRBV7-8; 9 nucleotides align to TRBD2. The ends lost 4 bases at V and 5 bases at J; junction bases unmatched: 5. The CDR3 covers 15 residues. Germline CDR1 and CDR2: SGHVS and FQNEAQ. For the CDR3, the DNA is TGTGCCAGCAGCTCTTTAGCGGGGGTGACCGGGGAGCTGTTTTTT. This codes for CASSSLAGVTGELFF.

This chain links TRBV29-1 with TRBJ2-7, with D hard to call. The germline V and J ends were trimmed by 2 bases and 3 bases, with 17 bases remaining between them. The CDR3 spans 15 residues. The germline V gene encodes CDR1 SQVTM and CDR2 ANQGSEA. The chain's CDR3 is CSVEILTDSNYEQYF. DNA of the CDR3: TGCAGCGTTGAAATCCTAACTGATTCGAACTACGAGCAGTACTTC.

The chain recombines TRBV25-1 with TRBJ2-7; no clear D gene. The CDR3 is 11 residues long. V was cut by 4 bases and J by 4 bases, with 5 bases left in between. Per the germline V gene, CDR1 is MGHDK and CDR2 is SYGVNS. This chain's CDR3 is CASSVKYEQYF. As DNA, the CDR3 is TGTGCCAGCAGTGTTAAATACGAGCAGTACTTC.

This clonotype has just a few counts. The chain carries TRBV21-1 and TRBJ2-3; TRBD2, the D gene given by the table, was not confirmed from the DNA. TRBV21-1 is a pseudogene segment. This CDR3 has 18 residues. For the CDR3, the DNA is TGTGCCAGCAGCAAAAGTGGTAGCGGGGGCCTATACACAGATACGCAGTATTTT. This sequence encodes CASSKSGSGGLYTDTQYF.

A few counts support this clonotype. This rearrangement joins TRBV29-1 to TRBJ2-7; D is uncertain. The CDR3 loop spans 13 amino acids. The ends were cut back, 3 bases at V and 2 bases at J, with 11 bases in the middle. Germline CDR1 and CDR2: SQVTM and ANQGSEA. The CDR3 is CSVEAADTYEQYF. CDR3 bases: TGCAGCGTTGAGGCGGCTGATACCTACGAGCAGTACTTC.

The gene calls are TRBV12-3 or TRBV12-4 and TRBJ2-5, with 14 positions matching TRBD2. Trimming took 2 bases from V and 5 from J; bases not matched to a gene: 13. The CDR3 covers 19 residues. In DNA form, the CDR3 reads TGTGCCAGCAGTTTACCCCGACTAGCGGGGGGGCCGAATCCTGAGACCCAGTACTTC. Translated: CASSLPRLAGGPNPETQYF.

The V and J genes are TRBV29-1 and TRBJ2-2, with 8 bases identical to TRBD2. The CDR3 loop spans 14 amino acids. With 7 bases clipped from V and 6 bases from J, the junction kept 10 bases outside the gene matches. Germline loops: CDR1 SQVTM, CDR2 ANQGSEA. CDR3 protein: CSGVLLAEAGELFF. The CDR3 nucleotides are TGCAGCGGTGTACTACTAGCGGAAGCCGGGGAGCTGTTTTTT.

The rearrangement links TRBV12-3 or TRBV12-4 to TRBJ2-5, with 7 bases fitting TRBD1. V was pared by 4 bases and J by 4 bases, with 6 bases of the junction left unmatched. The CDR3 spans 14 residues. The CDR3 loop reads CASSSQGPLETQYF. The CDR3 nucleotides are TGTGCCAGCAGTTCACAGGGGCCGCTAGAGACCCAGTACTTC.